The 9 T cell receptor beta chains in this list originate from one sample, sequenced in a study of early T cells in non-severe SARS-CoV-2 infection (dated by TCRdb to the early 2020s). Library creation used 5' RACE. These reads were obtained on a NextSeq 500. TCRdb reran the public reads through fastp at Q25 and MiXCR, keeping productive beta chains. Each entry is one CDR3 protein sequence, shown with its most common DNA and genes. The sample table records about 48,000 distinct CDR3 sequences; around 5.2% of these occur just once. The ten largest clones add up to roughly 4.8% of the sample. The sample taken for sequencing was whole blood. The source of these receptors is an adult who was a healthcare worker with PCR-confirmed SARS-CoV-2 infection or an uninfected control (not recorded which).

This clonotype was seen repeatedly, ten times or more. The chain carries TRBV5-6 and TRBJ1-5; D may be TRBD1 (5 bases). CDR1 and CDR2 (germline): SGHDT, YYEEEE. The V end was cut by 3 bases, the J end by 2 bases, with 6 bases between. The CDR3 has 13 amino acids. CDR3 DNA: TGTGCCAGCAGCTCGACAGGCAATCAGCCCCAGCATTTT. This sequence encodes CASSSTGNQPQHF.

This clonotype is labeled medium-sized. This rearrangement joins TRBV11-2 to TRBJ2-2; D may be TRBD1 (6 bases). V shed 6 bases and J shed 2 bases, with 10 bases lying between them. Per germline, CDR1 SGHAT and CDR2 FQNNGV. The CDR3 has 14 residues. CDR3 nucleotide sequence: TGTGCCAGCAGTCCCGGGACAAACACCGGGGAGCTGTTTTTT. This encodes CASSPGTNTGELFF.

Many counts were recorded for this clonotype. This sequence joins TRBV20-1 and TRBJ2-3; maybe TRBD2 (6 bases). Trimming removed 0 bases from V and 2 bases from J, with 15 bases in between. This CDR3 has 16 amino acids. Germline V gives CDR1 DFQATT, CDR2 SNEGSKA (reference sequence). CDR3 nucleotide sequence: TGCAGTGCTAGAGATCAGACCCGGGACTCCACAGATACGCAGTATTTT. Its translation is CSARDQTRDSTDTQYF.

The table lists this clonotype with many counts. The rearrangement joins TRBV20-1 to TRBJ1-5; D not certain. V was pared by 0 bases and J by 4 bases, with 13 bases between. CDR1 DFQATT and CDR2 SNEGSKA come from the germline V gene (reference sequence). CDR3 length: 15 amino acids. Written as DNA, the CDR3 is TGCAGTGCTAGAGATTTCCAATCCGGTAATCAGCCCCAGCATTTT. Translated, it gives CSARDFQSGNQPQHF.

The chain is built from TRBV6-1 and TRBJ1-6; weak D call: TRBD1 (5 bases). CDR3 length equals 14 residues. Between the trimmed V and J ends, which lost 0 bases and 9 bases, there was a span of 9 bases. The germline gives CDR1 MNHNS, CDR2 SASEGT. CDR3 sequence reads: CASSEAFRASPLHF. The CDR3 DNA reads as TGTGCCAGCAGTGAAGCATTCAGGGCTTCACCCCTCCACTTT.

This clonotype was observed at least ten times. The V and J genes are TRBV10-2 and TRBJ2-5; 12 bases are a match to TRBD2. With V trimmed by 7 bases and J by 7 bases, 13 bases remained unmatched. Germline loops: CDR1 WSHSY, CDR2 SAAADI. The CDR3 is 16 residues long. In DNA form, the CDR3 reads TGCGCCAGCAAGAGTGCCCTAGCGGGGGGGCTTGCGACCCAGTACTTC. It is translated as CASKSALAGGLATQYF.

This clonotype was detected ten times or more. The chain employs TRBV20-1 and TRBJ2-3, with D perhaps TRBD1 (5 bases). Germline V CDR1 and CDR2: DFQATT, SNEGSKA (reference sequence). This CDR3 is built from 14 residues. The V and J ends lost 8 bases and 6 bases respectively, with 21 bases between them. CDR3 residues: CSSGGASQGDTQYF. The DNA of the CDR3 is TGCAGTTCCGGTGGGGCCTCTCAAGGGGATACGCAGTATTTT.

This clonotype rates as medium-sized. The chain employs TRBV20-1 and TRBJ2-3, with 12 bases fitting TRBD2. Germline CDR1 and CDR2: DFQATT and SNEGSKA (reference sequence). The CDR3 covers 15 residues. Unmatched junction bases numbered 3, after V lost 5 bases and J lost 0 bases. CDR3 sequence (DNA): TGCAGTGCTTGGACTAGCGGGACAAGCACAGATACGCAGTATTTT. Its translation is CSAWTSGTSTDTQYF.

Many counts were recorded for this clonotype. CDR3 in amino acids: CASSLVPDTEQFF. DNA for the CDR3: TGTGCCAGCAGCTTAGTACCTGATACTGAGCAGTTCTTC. V usage is TRBV11-2 and J usage is TRBJ2-1; D gene ambiguous. Germline V gene sequence: CDR1 SGHAT, CDR2 FQNNGV. Trimming stripped 1 base from V and 9 bases from J, with 10 bases between. CDR3 length: 13 residues.